Each of the 24 T cell receptor beta chains below was sequenced from the same sample in a study of T cells in Graves' hyperthyroidism and ophthalmopathy (dated by TCRdb to the late 2010s). Library creation used multiplex PCR. TCRdb shows the sequencer as Illumina HiSeq 2000. The TCR beta CDR3 regions were amplified from RNA transcripts. The TCR CDR3 was subjected to a first round of RT-PCR using the HTBI primer set and the Qiagen OneStep RT-PCR kit. Using fastp at Q25 and MiXCR, TCRdb reprocessed the public reads and kept productive beta chains. Rows with one shared CDR3 protein collapse into an entry with the most common genes and DNA. The sample table shows approximately 700,000 distinct CDR3 sequences, and less than 20% are seen once. The ten most abundant clones make up under 10% of the sample. Sequenced: blood. The receptor source for this set is a man younger than 30 with Graves' hyperthyroidism.

The J gene is TRBJ2-1, the V gene TRBV19, with 9 nucleotides matching TRBD1. Trimming removed 1 base from V and 6 bases from J; junction bases left unmatched: 10. Germline CDR1 LNHDA, CDR2 SQIVND (reference sequence). This CDR3 spans 17 amino acids. CDR3 loop: CASSIVSPGQGFNEQFF. CDR3 sequence (DNA): TGTGCCAGTAGTATAGTTTCTCCGGGACAGGGATTCAATGAGCAGTTCTTC.

This clonotype was counted a few times. This sequence joins TRBV18 and TRBJ2-5, with D possibly being TRBD2 (5 bases). This CDR3 is built from 14 residues. The germline gives CDR1 KGHSH, CDR2 LQKENI. V was trimmed by 0 bases and J by 7 bases, leaving 12 bases between them. As DNA, the CDR3 is TGTGCCAGCTCACCACCAGCACCGGGAATGACCCAGTACTTC. Translation: CASSPPAPGMTQYF.

Details on this clonotype: One end of the junction is discordant with germline, which a read error may explain. The chain recombines TRBV5-1 with TRBJ2-1; tentatively, D is TRBD1 (5 bases). CDR1 is SGHRS and CDR2 is YFSETQ in the germline V gene. This CDR3 is built from 14 residues. The CDR3 protein is CASSLQDSCNEQFF. The CDR3 DNA is TGCGCCAGCAGCTTACAGGATTCCTGCAATGAGCAGTTCTTC.

The table lists this clonotype with many counts. The CDR3 region has the DNA TGTGCCAGCAGTGAACAGGGCCGGTACTTTGGCTACACCTTC. Its protein is CASSEQGRYFGYTF. V gene TRBV28 combines with J gene TRBJ1-2; possibly TRBD1 for D (6 bases). The CDR3 runs to 14 residues. Per germline, CDR1 MDHEN and CDR2 SYDVKM. V lost 5 bases and J 7 bases, leaving 17 bases between the germline ends.

This clonotype occurred a few times. The rearrangement links TRBV24-1 to TRBJ2-3; no firm D call. The CDR3 totals 13 residues. Per germline, CDR1 KGHDR and CDR2 SFDVKD. V gave up 5 bases and J gave up 5 bases, with 10 bases separating them. Written as DNA, the CDR3 is TGTGCCACCAGTGTTACTCTGGGAGATACGCAGTATTTT. Protein product: CATSVTLGDTQYF.

The chain carries TRBV19 and TRBJ2-5, with D unresolved. V gave up 8 bases and J gave up 5 bases, with 15 bases separating them. The germline CDR1 and CDR2 sequences are LNHDA and SQIVND (reference sequence). This CDR3 has 13 residues. In nucleotides, the CDR3 is TGTGCCAGTTTGGGCCCTGTCGGGGAGACCCAGTACTTC. It specifies CASLGPVGETQYF.

The table lists this clonotype with many counts. The chain employs TRBV7-2 and TRBJ2-6; D not resolved. The CDR3 sequence is 16 residues long. With 5 bases removed from V and 0 bases from J, the gap between germline ends came to 11 bases. Germline loops: CDR1 SGHTA, CDR2 FQGNSA. CDR3 in amino acids: CASSPRLHSGANVLTF. For the CDR3, the DNA is TGTGCCAGCAGCCCCCGACTGCACTCTGGGGCCAACGTCCTGACTTTC.

J is TRBJ1-1 and V is TRBV5-1; TRBD1 matches 9 bases. This CDR3 has 18 amino acids. Germline CDR1 reads SGHRS; CDR2 reads YFSETQ. V lost 0 bases to trimming and J lost 4 bases; unmatched junction nucleotides: 13. Here the CDR3 reads CASSLVTQGAFEGTEAFF. For the CDR3, the DNA is TGCGCCAGCAGCTTGGTCACACAGGGGGCGTTTGAAGGCACTGAAGCTTTCTTT.

This clonotype has a handful of counts. This rearrangement joins TRBV28 to TRBJ1-2; D perhaps matches TRBD1 (5 bases). This CDR3 contains 17 residues. The ends were cut back, 2 bases at V and 3 bases at J, with 19 bases in the middle. Germline V gene sequence: CDR1 MDHEN, CDR2 SYDVKM. The CDR3 protein is CASSLLEFGDGDYGYTF. Written as DNA, the CDR3 is TGTGCCAGCAGTTTACTAGAATTTGGGGACGGGGACTATGGCTACACCTTC.

This sequence joins TRBV6-1 and TRBJ2-7; 7 nucleotides agree with TRBD1. Germline V gene sequence: CDR1 MNHNS, CDR2 SASEGT. There are 14 residues in the CDR3. V lost 6 bases and J lost 0; bases outside the gene matches: 5. The CDR3 coding sequence is TGTGCCAGCAGGACAGGGTGGGGCTCCTACGAGCAGTACTTC. The encoded protein is CASRTGWGSYEQYF.

This clonotype was detected ten times or more. The J gene is TRBJ1-2, the V gene TRBV30; D is uncertain. The germline V gene has CDR1 GTSNPN and CDR2 SVGIG (reference sequence). The CDR3 loop spans 12 amino acids. Trimming shortened V by 1 base and J by 1 base, and 4 bases separated the two germline ends. CDR3 nucleotide sequence: TGTGCCTGGAGTGCGCTTAACTATGGCTACACCTTC. It yields the protein CAWSALNYGYTF.

This clonotype was detected only a few times. The chain uses TRBV9 and TRBJ2-7; weak D call: TRBD1 (6 bases). Trimming took off 4 bases at V and 1 base at J, with 15 bases between the two ends. Germline-derived CDR1 and CDR2 are SGDLS and YYNGEE. This CDR3 has 15 amino acids. The CDR3 spells CASSPGIGGSYEQYF. DNA of the CDR3: TGTGCCAGCAGCCCCGGGATAGGGGGATCCTACGAGCAGTACTTC.

This clonotype was found a few times. This rearrangement joins TRBV5-1 to TRBJ2-7; TRBD2 matches 7 bases. Germline CDR1 is SGHRS and CDR2 is YFSETQ. This CDR3 has 11 residues. V was clipped by 7 bases and J by 5 bases; unmatched bases: 3. The CDR3 sequence is CASRLADEQYF. The CDR3 DNA reads TGCGCCAGCCGGCTAGCGGACGAGCAGTACTTC.

This clonotype was found many times. The chain combines TRBV12-3 or TRBV12-4 with TRBJ2-2; D gene ambiguous. The CDR3 loop spans 14 amino acids. V gave up 3 bases and J gave up 6 bases, with 11 bases separating them. The CDR3 loop is CASSFAAPPGELFF. CDR3 bases: TGTGCCAGCAGTTTTGCGGCCCCGCCCGGGGAGCTGTTTTTT.

This clonotype was observed at least ten times. The chain couples TRBV30 to TRBJ2-7, with 9 bases fitting TRBD2. Germline V gene lookup returns CDR1 GTSNPN and CDR2 SVGIG (reference sequence). The ends lost 2 bases at V and 7 bases at J; junction bases unmatched: 6. The CDR3 spans 13 residues. This chain's CDR3 is CAWSKLAGEEQYF. The CDR3 DNA is TGTGCCTGGAGTAAGTTAGCGGGAGAAGAGCAGTACTTC.

This clonotype was counted ten times or more. The rearrangement links TRBV28 to TRBJ2-7; possibly TRBD2 for D (5 bases). CDR1 and CDR2 from the germline V gene are MDHEN and SYDVKM. The CDR3 contains 14 residues. V was shortened by 2 bases and J by 5 bases, with 13 bases between the two germline ends. This CDR3 reads CASSLRGYNNEQYF. For the CDR3, the DNA is TGTGCCAGCAGTTTACGAGGGTACAACAACGAGCAGTACTTC.

In its sample, this clonotype was seen a few times. This rearrangement joins TRBV20-1 to TRBJ1-1; TRBD1 matches at 11 bases. V was clipped by 0 bases and J by 5 bases; unmatched bases: 5. The CDR3 is made up of 15 amino acids. Germline CDR1 and CDR2: DFQATT and SNEGSKA (reference sequence). Here the CDR3 reads CSAREAGTGGTEAFF. DNA of the CDR3: TGCAGTGCTAGAGAGGCTGGGACAGGGGGTACTGAAGCTTTCTTT.

This clonotype was seen many times. This rearrangement joins TRBV6-2 or TRBV6-3 to TRBJ2-7; 11 nucleotides align to TRBD2. This CDR3 comprises 15 residues. The germline V gene encodes CDR1 MNHEY and CDR2 SVGEGT. Unmatched junction bases numbered 5, after V lost 5 bases and J lost 2 bases. Here the CDR3 DNA reads TGTGCCAGCAGTACCGCGGGACTAGCGGCCTACGAGCAGTACTTC. This gives the protein CASSTAGLAAYEQYF.

The V and J genes are TRBV15 and TRBJ1-5; a weak D match, TRBD1 (6 bases). Trimming removed 0 bases from V and 6 bases from J, with 9 bases in between. Germline V lookup: CDR1 LNHNV, CDR2 YYDKDF (reference sequence). This CDR3 spans 14 amino acids. Here the CDR3 reads CATSRDRGGQPQHF. CDR3 coding DNA: TGTGCCACCAGCAGAGACAGGGGAGGTCAGCCCCAGCATTTT.

The chain recombines TRBV7-9 with TRBJ1-6; D is ambiguous. The CDR3 extends over 12 amino acids. Per the germline V gene, CDR1 is SEHNR and CDR2 is FQNEAQ (reference sequence). V was trimmed by 8 bases and J by 5 bases, leaving 7 bases between them. CDR3: CASCLDNSPLHF. CDR3 nucleotides: TGTGCCAGCTGTCTGGATAATTCACCCCTCCACTTT.

This clonotype was seen a few times. This rearrangement joins TRBV7-3 to TRBJ2-3; 8 positions agree with TRBD1. The length of the CDR3 is 15 residues. Trimming removed 5 bases from V and 4 bases from J; junction bases left unmatched: 8. Looked up from germline, CDR1 is SGHTA and CDR2 is FQGTGA. The CDR3: CASSPTGRGPDTQYF. The CDR3 DNA follows: TGTGCCAGCAGCCCGACCGGCAGGGGGCCAGATACGCAGTATTTT.

In this sample, this clonotype turned up many times. This chain joins TRBV29-1 and TRBJ2-7; 10 bases are a match to TRBD1. In germline, CDR1 is SQVTM, CDR2 ANQGSEA. The CDR3 extends over 16 amino acids. J lost 5 bases, V lost 2 bases, and 12 bases had no gene match. This chain's CDR3 is CSVEPKRTGGFHEQYF. CDR3 in DNA: TGCAGCGTTGAACCGAAGAGGACAGGGGGTTTCCACGAGCAGTACTTC.

This clonotype was detected ten times or more. The chain recombines TRBV7-9 with TRBJ2-7; D tentatively fits TRBD1 or TRBD2 (5 bases each). The germline gives CDR1 SEHNR, CDR2 FQNEAQ (reference sequence). This CDR3 has 13 residues. V was trimmed by 4 bases and J by 5 bases, leaving 12 bases between them. The CDR3, as DNA: TGTGCCAGCAGCTCTAAGGGGAGAGACGAGCAGTACTTC. It specifies CASSSKGRDEQYF.

This rearrangement joins TRBV7-9 to TRBJ2-1; 7 nucleotides line up with TRBD1. The CDR3 loop spans 13 amino acids. The trim removed 0 bases at V and 10 bases at J, leaving 3 bases unmatched. CDR1 is SEHNR, CDR2 FQNEAQ, per germline (reference sequence). CDR3 sequence: CASSLALTGEQFF. CDR3 nucleotide sequence: TGTGCCAGCAGCTTAGCGCTGACAGGGGAGCAGTTCTTC.